This is a list of T cell receptor beta chains from one sample in a study of shared clonotypes between healthy human individuals. Profiling relied on immunoSEQ multiplex PCR, and the TCRdb table lists in-frame clones only, not all of them. The sample includes 1.5 million to 2.5 million clones, about 94% of them seen just once. Material: naive CD8+ T cells sorted from blood. These receptors were obtained from a man younger than 30 in good health. Each CDR3 is given with its conserved first and last residue. D genes are given only for firm matches. Size is stated for part of the rows, as once, few or many counts, or as a class when the clone is expanded.

D gene: NA; V gene: TRBV4-1; clone size: NA; CDR3 length: 14; J gene: TRBJ1-4; CDR3 DNA: TGCGCCAGCAGCCAAGTGGGCGGAAATGAAAAACTGTTTTTT; CDR3 protein: CASSQVGGNEKLFF
D gene: NA; V gene: TRBV6-1; clone size: NA; CDR3 length: 16; J gene: TRBJ1-2; CDR3 DNA: TGTGCCAGCAGTGAATCAAGTGAGGGCAAAAACTATGGCTACACCTTC; CDR3 protein: CASSESSEGKNYGYTF
D gene: NA; V gene: TRBV30; clone size: NA; CDR3 length: 11; J gene: TRBJ2-3; CDR3 DNA: TGTGCCTGGAGTCCGGCAGATACGCAGTATTTT; CDR3 protein: CAWSPADTQYF
D gene: TRBD2; V gene: TRBV29-1; clone size: NA; CDR3 length: 18; J gene: TRBJ2-1; CDR3 DNA: TGCAGCGTTGAAGATCGGCTAGCGGGGGGGAGCTCCTACAATGAGCAGTTCTTC; CDR3 protein: CSVEDRLAGGSSYNEQFF
D gene: TRBD1; V gene: TRBV6-1; clone size: NA; CDR3 length: 20; J gene: TRBJ2-1; CDR3 DNA: TGTGCCAGCAGTGATTTTGGAGGTCGACAGGGGATTTTACTTTACAATGAGCAGTTCTTC; CDR3 protein: CASSDFGGRQGILLYNEQFF
D gene: TRBD2; V gene: TRBV5-6; clone size: NA; CDR3 length: 15; J gene: TRBJ2-5; CDR3 DNA: TGTGCCAGCAGCTTGGGAGGACTAGCGGGGGAGACCCAGTACTTC; CDR3 protein: CASSLGGLAGETQYF
D gene: NA; V gene: TRBV6-5; clone size: NA; CDR3 length: 12; J gene: TRBJ2-3; CDR3 DNA: TGTGCCAGCAGAGGCAGCACAGATACGCAGTATTTT; CDR3 protein: CASRGSTDTQYF
D gene: NA; V gene: TRBV9; clone size: NA; CDR3 length: 11; J gene: TRBJ2-7; CDR3 DNA: TGTGCCAGCAGCGCCTCCTACGAGCAGTACTTC; CDR3 protein: CASSASYEQYF
D gene: NA; V gene: TRBV5-4; clone size: few; CDR3 length: 13; J gene: TRBJ1-3; CDR3 DNA: TGTGCCAGCAGCTTGACAGGGGGAAACACCATATATTTT; CDR3 protein: CASSLTGGNTIYF
D gene: NA; V gene: TRBV10-3; clone size: NA; CDR3 length: 11; J gene: TRBJ1-1; CDR3 DNA: TGTGCCATCAGTGAGTCCACGCAAGCTTTCTTT; CDR3 protein: CAISESTQAFF
D gene: NA; V gene: TRBV9; clone size: NA; CDR3 length: 13; J gene: TRBJ2-3; CDR3 DNA: TGTGCCAGCAGCCCTCAGTCACTGGATACGCAGTATTTT; CDR3 protein: CASSPQSLDTQYF
D gene: TRBD2; V gene: TRBV2; clone size: NA; CDR3 length: 19; J gene: TRBJ2-7; CDR3 DNA: TGTGCCAGCAGAACCGTAATTGAGACTAGCGGGAAGCAATCCTACGAGCAGTACTTC; CDR3 protein: CASRTVIETSGKQSYEQYF
D gene: NA; V gene: TRBV7-9; clone size: NA; CDR3 length: 15; J gene: TRBJ2-7; CDR3 DNA: TGTGCCAGCAGCTTAGTTGGCGGGGGCCCCTACGAGCAGTACTTC; CDR3 protein: CASSLVGGGPYEQYF
D gene: NA; V gene: TRBV27; clone size: NA; CDR3 length: 14; J gene: TRBJ1-6; CDR3 DNA: TGTGCCAGCACCTTGGGAGGGGTAAATTCACCCCTCCACTTT; CDR3 protein: CASTLGGVNSPLHF
D gene: TRBD2; V gene: TRBV27; clone size: NA; CDR3 length: 14; J gene: TRBJ2-3; CDR3 DNA: TGTGCCAGCACCCTGCGGGGGGGCCGCGATACGCAGTATTTT; CDR3 protein: CASTLRGGRDTQYF
D gene: NA; V gene: TRBV5-6; clone size: NA; CDR3 length: 12; J gene: TRBJ2-7; CDR3 DNA: TGTGCCAGCAGCTTGGCGAACTACGAGCAGTACTTC; CDR3 protein: CASSLANYEQYF
D gene: NA; V gene: TRBV5-1; clone size: NA; CDR3 length: 14; J gene: TRBJ2-7; CDR3 DNA: TGCGCCAGCAGCTTTCGGGGGGCGAAAAACGAGCAGTACTTC; CDR3 protein: CASSFRGAKNEQYF
D gene: NA; V gene: TRBV14; clone size: NA; CDR3 length: 15; J gene: TRBJ2-7; CDR3 DNA: TGTGCCAGCAGCCAAGAAGAGGTTCAACCTGACGAGCAGTACTTC; CDR3 protein: CASSQEEVQPDEQYF
D gene: NA; V gene: TRBV5-5; clone size: NA; CDR3 length: 13; J gene: TRBJ2-7; CDR3 DNA: TGTGCCAGCAGCGCCCTCAGGGACTACGAGCAGTACTTC; CDR3 protein: CASSALRDYEQYF
D gene: NA; V gene: TRBV4-3; clone size: NA; CDR3 length: 16; J gene: TRBJ1-5; CDR3 DNA: TGCGCCAGCAGCCAAGAGGTGGGAGGAGGTTATCAGCCCCAGCATTTT; CDR3 protein: CASSQEVGGGYQPQHF
D gene: NA; V gene: TRBV30; clone size: NA; CDR3 length: 12; J gene: TRBJ2-1; CDR3 DNA: TGTGCCTGGGGCCTGGGCCATGATGAGCAGTTCTTC; CDR3 protein: CAWGLGHDEQFF
D gene: TRBD1; V gene: TRBV6-5; clone size: NA; CDR3 length: 13; J gene: TRBJ2-7; CDR3 DNA: TGTGCCAGCTCCCCCGGGACAGTTTACGAGCAGTACTTC; CDR3 protein: CASSPGTVYEQYF
D gene: NA; V gene: TRBV29-1; clone size: NA; CDR3 length: 13; J gene: TRBJ2-7; CDR3 DNA: TGCAGCGTCGAGACACTTAACCCCTACGAGCAGTACTTC; CDR3 protein: CSVETLNPYEQYF
D gene: NA; V gene: TRBV28; clone size: NA; CDR3 length: 16; J gene: TRBJ1-3; CDR3 DNA: TGTGCCAGCAGTTTATTCGGAGACTTTTCTGGAAACACCATATATTTT; CDR3 protein: CASSLFGDFSGNTIYF
D gene: NA; V gene: TRBV5-1; clone size: NA; CDR3 length: 15; J gene: TRBJ2-7; CDR3 DNA: TGCGCCAGCAGCTTGTGGCAGGAGCTCTCCTACGAGCAGTACTTC; CDR3 protein: CASSLWQELSYEQYF
D gene: NA; V gene: TRBV27; clone size: NA; CDR3 length: 13; J gene: TRBJ2-7; CDR3 DNA: TGTGCCAGCACTCGCCCGGGAGATGGCGAGCAGTACTTC; CDR3 protein: CASTRPGDGEQYF
D gene: TRBD1; V gene: TRBV9; clone size: NA; CDR3 length: 16; J gene: TRBJ2-7; CDR3 DNA: TGTGCCAGCAGCGGGCCGTCAGACACAGGGGTCTACGAGCAGTACTTC; CDR3 protein: CASSGPSDTGVYEQYF
D gene: TRBD1; V gene: TRBV5-5; clone size: NA; CDR3 length: 17; J gene: TRBJ1-5; CDR3 DNA: TGTGCCAGCAGCTTGGCCCCGGGACAGGGAAGCAATCAGCCCCAGCATTTT; CDR3 protein: CASSLAPGQGSNQPQHF
D gene: NA; V gene: TRBV21-1; clone size: NA; CDR3 length: 11; J gene: TRBJ2-5; CDR3 DNA: TGTGCCAGCAGGGTCGTGGAGACCCAGTACTTC; CDR3 protein: CASRVVETQYF
D gene: NA; V gene: TRBV27; clone size: NA; CDR3 length: 16; J gene: TRBJ1-2; CDR3 DNA: TGTGCCAGCAGTTTGTCGACCGGGACCCCGAGAGGTGGCTACACCTTC; CDR3 protein: CASSLSTGTPRGGYTF